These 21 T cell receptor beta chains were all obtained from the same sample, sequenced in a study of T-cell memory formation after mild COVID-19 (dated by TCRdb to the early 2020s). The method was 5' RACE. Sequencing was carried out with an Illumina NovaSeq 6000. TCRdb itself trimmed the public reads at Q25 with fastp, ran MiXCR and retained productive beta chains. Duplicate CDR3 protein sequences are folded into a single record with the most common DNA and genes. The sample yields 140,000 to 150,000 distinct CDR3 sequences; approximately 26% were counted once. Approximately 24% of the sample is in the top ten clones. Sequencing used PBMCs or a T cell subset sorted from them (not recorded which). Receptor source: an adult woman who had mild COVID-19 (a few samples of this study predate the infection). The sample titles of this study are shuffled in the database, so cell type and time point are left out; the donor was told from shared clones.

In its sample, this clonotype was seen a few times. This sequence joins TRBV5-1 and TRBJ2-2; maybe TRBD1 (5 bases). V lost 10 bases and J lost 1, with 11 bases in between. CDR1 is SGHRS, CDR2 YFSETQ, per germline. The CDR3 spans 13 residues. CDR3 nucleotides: TGCGCCGAACGGCAGGGGAACACCGGGGAGCTGTTTTTT. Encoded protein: CAERQGNTGELFF.

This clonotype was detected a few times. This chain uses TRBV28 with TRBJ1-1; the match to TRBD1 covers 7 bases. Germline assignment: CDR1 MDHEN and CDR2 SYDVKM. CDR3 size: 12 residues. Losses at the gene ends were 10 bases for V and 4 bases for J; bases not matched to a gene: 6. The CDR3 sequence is CATTQGFTEAFF. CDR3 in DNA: TGTGCCACGACACAGGGGTTCACTGAAGCTTTCTTT.

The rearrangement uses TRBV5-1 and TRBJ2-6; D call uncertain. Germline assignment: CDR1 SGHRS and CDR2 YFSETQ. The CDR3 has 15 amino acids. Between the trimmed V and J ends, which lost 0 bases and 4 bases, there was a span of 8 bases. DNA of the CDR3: TGCGCCAGCAGCTTGGAGGGTTCCGGGGCCAACGTCCTGACTTTC. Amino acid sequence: CASSLEGSGANVLTF.

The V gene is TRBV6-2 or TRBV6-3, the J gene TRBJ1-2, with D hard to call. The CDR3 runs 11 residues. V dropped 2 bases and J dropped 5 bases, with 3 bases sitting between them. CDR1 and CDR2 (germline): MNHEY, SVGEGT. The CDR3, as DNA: TGTGCCAGCAGTTACGCGTATGGCTACACCTTC. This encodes CASSYAYGYTF.

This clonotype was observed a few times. CDR3 region: CASSSGGLYQETQYF. For the CDR3, the DNA is TGTGCCAGCAGCTCAGGCGGGTTGTACCAAGAGACCCAGTACTTC. This chain links TRBV27 with TRBJ2-5; maybe TRBD2 (5 bases). The germline CDR1 and CDR2 sequences are MNHEY and SMNVEV (reference sequence). This CDR3 has 15 amino acids. V was shortened by 6 bases and J by 0 bases, with 14 bases between the two germline ends.

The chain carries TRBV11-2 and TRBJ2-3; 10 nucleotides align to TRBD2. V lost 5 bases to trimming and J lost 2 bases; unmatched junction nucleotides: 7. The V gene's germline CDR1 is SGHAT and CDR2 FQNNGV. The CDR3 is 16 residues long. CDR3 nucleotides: TGTGCCAGCAGCCCATTGACTAGCGGGTACACAGATACGCAGTATTTT. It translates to CASSPLTSGYTDTQYF.

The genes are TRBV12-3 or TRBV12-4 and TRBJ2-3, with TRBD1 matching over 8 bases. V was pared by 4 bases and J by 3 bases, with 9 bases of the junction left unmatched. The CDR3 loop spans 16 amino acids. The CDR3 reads CASSSLGQGWTDTQYF. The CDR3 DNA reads TGTGCCAGCAGTTCCCTCGGACAGGGTTGGACAGATACGCAGTATTTT.

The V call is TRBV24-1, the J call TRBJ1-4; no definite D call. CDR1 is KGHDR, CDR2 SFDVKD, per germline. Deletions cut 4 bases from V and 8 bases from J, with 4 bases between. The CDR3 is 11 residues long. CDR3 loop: CATSEGEKLFF. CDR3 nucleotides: TGTGCCACCAGTGAGGGAGAAAAACTGTTTTTT.

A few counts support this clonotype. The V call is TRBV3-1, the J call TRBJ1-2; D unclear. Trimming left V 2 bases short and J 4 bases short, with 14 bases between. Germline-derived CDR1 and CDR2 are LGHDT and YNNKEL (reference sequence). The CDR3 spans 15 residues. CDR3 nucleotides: TGTGCCAGCAGCCAAAGAGCACGCGAATTCTATGGCTACACCTTC. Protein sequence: CASSQRAREFYGYTF.

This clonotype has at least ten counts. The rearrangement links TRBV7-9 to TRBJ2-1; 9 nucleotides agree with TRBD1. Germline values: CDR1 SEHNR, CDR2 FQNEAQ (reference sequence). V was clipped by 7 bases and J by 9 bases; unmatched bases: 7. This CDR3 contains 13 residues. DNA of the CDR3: TGTGCCAGCAACCGGGACAGGGCGCGTGAGCAGTTCTTC. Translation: CASNRDRAREQFF.

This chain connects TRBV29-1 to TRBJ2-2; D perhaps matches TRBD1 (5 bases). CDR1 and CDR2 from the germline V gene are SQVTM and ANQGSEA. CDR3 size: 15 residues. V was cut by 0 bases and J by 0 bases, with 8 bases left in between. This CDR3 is CSVEDDRANTGELFF. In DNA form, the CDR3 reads TGCAGCGTTGAAGATGACAGAGCGAACACCGGGGAGCTGTTTTTT.

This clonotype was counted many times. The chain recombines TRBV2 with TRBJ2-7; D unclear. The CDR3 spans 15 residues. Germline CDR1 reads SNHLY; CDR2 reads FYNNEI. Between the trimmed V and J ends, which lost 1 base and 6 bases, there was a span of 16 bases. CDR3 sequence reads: CASSEGLGNNGEQYF. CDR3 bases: TGTGCCAGCAGTGAAGGGTTAGGGAATAACGGCGAGCAGTACTTC. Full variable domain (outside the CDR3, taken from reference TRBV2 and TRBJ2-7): EPEVTQTPSHQVTQMGQEVILRCVPISNHLYFYWYRQILGQKVEFLVSFYNNEISEKSEIFDDQFSVERPDGSNFTLKIRSTKLEDSAMYFCASSEGLGNNGEQYFGPGTRLTVT.

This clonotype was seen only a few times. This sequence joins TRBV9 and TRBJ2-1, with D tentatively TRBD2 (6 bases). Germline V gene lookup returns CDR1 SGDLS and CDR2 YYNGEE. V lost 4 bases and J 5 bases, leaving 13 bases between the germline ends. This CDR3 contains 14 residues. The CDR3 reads CASSPLTGDNEQFF. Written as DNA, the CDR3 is TGTGCCAGCAGCCCCCTAACGGGAGACAATGAGCAGTTCTTC.

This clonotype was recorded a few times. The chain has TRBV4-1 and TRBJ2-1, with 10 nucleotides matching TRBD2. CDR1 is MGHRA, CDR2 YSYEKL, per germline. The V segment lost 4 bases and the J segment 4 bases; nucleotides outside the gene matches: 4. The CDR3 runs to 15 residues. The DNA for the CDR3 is TGCGCCAGCAGCCGAGCTAGCGGGGGTTACAATGAGCAGTTCTTC. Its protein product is CASSRASGGYNEQFF.

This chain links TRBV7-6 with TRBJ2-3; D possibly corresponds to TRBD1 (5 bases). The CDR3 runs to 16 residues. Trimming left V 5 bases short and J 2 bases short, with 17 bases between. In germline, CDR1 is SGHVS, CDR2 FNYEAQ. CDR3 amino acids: CASSPPAGRFTDTQYF. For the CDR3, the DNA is TGTGCCAGCAGCCCTCCCGCAGGGCGATTCACAGATACGCAGTATTTT.

CDR3 protein: CSATSHTGELFF. The CDR3 DNA is TGCAGCGCCACCTCCCACACCGGGGAGCTGTTTTTT. The J gene is TRBJ2-2, the V gene TRBV29-1; D is unclear. Trimming pared 7 bases from V and 3 bases from J, leaving 9 bases between. CDR3 length equals 12 residues. Looked up from germline, CDR1 is SQVTM and CDR2 is ANQGSEA.

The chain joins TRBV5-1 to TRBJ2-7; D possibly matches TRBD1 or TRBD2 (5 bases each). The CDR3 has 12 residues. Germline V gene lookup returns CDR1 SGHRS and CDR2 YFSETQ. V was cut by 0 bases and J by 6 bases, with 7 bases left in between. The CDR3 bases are TGCGCCAGCAGCTTGGCCGGGACCGAGCAGTACTTC. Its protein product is CASSLAGTEQYF.

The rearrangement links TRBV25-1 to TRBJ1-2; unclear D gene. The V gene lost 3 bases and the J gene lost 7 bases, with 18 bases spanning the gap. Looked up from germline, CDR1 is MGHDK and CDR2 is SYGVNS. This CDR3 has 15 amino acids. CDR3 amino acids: CASSDPDTSFFGYTF. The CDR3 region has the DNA TGTGCCAGCAGTGACCCCGACACGTCCTTTTTTGGCTACACCTTC.

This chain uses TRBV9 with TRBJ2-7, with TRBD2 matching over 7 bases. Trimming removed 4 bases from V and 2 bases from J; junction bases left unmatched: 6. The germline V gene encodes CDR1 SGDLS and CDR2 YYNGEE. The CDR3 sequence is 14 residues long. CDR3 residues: CASSPSGNPYEQYF. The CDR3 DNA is TGTGCCAGCAGCCCCAGCGGGAATCCCTACGAGCAGTACTTC.

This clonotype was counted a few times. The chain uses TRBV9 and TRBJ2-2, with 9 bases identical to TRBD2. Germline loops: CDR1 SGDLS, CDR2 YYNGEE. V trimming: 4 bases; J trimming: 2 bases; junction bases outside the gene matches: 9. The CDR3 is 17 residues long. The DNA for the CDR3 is TGTGCCAGCAGCCCAACCCCGGGACTAGCTAACACCGGGGAGCTGTTTTTT. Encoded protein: CASSPTPGLANTGELFF. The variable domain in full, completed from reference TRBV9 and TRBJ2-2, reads DSGVTQTPKHLITATGQRVTLRCSPRSGDLSVYWYQQSLDQGLQFLIQYYNGEERAKGNILERFSAQQFPDLHSELNLSSLELGDSALYFCASSPTPGLANTGELFFGEGSRLTVL.

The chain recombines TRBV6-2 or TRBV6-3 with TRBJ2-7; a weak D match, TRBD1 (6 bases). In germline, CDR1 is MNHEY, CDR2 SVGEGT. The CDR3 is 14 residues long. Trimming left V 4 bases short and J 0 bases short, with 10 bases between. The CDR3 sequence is CASSLRTVSYEQYF. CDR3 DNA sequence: TGTGCCAGCAGTTTAAGGACAGTCTCCTACGAGCAGTACTTC.